This T cell receptor (beta chain) was found in a study of blood T cell repertoires in COVID-19. On the study more broadly: PBMCs, B-cell-depleted T cells, or T cells provided the cDNA or gDNA that made up the material.

Germline CDR1 and CDR2: LGHDT and YNNKEL (reference sequence). This CDR3 is built from 14 residues. Trimming took off 2 bases at V and 2 bases at J, with 9 bases between the two ends. Original processing notes: Reference gene primer amplification gave nucleated cell count estimates. Profiling relied on immunoSEQ multiplex PCR, and the TCRdb table lists in-frame clones only, not all of them. That table supplies the V and J calls and clone size; D and trimming were determined from the DNA. The table shows nearly 45,000 clones, with approximately 79% occurring only once. Sequencing used peripheral blood. This clonotype originated in a human donor in a cohort sampled during active COVID-19. The V and J genes are TRBV3-1 (or the pseudogene TRBV3-2) and TRBJ1-1, with TRBD1 as a possible D gene (5 bases). The CDR3 DNA reads as TGTGCCAGCAGCCAACAGGGTTTAAACACTGAAGCTTTCTTT. It yields the protein CASSQQGLNTEAFF.